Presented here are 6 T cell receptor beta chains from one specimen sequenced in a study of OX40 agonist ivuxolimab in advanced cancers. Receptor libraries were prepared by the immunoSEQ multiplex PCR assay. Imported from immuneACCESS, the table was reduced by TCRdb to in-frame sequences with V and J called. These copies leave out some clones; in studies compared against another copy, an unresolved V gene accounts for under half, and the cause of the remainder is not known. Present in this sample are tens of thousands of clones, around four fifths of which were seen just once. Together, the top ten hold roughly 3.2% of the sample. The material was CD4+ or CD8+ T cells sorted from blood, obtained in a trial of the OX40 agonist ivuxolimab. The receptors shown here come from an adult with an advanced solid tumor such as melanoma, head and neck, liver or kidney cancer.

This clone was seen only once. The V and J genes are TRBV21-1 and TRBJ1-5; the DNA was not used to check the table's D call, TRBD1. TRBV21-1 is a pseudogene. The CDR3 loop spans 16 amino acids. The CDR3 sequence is CASSLRIDSLNQPQHF. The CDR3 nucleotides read TGTGCCAGCAGCTTAAGAATCGACAGCCTCAATCAGCCCCAGCATTTT.

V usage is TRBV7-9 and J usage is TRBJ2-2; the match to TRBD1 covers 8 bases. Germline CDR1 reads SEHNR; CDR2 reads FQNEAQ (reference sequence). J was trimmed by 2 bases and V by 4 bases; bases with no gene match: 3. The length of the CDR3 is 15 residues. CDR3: CASSSGTGNTGELFF. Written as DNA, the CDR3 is TGTGCCAGCAGCTCCGGGACAGGAAACACCGGGGAGCTGTTTTTT.

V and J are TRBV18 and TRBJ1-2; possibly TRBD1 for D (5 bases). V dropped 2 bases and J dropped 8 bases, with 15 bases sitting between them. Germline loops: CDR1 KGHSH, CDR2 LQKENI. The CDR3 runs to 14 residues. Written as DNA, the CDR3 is TGTGCCAGCTCACCAGGGACCTCTGCGGAGGGCTACACCTTC. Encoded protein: CASSPGTSAEGYTF.

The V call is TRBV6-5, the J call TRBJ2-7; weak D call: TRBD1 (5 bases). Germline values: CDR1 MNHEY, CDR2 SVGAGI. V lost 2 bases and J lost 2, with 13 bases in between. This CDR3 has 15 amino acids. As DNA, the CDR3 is TGTGCCAGCAGTTACGACAGCTGGAGTGCCTACGAGCAGTACTTC. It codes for CASSYDSWSAYEQYF.

CDR3 protein: CASSIGQQQYF. The CDR3 coding sequence is TGTGCCAGTAGTATCGGACAGCAGCAGTACTTC. J is TRBJ2-7 and V is TRBV19; possible D gene TRBD1, 6 bases. V lost 3 bases, J lost 8 bases, and 8 bases lay in between. Per the germline V gene, CDR1 is LNHDA and CDR2 is SQIVND (reference sequence). The CDR3 spans 11 residues.

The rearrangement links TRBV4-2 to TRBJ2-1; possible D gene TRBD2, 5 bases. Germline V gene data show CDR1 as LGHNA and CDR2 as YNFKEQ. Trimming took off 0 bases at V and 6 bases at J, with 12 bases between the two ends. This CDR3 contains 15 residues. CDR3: CASSQESRDSNEQFF. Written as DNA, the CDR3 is TGTGCCAGCAGCCAAGAGTCCCGGGATAGCAATGAGCAGTTCTTC.